The source of this T cell receptor (beta chain) is a study of blood T cell repertoires in COVID-19. Study as a whole: Sites across the United States, Italy and Spain contributed samples from acute and convalescent COVID-19. The cDNA or gDNA used as material had been derived from T cells, B-cell-depleted T cells, or PBMCs.

Clones were read by immunoSEQ multiplex PCR, and TCRdb kept only the in-frame ones, dropping some. The sample has some 250,000 clones, 82% seen once. This clone was counted a single time. The CDR3 is 17 amino acids. J lost 4 bases, V lost 4 bases, and 11 bases had no gene match. The germline CDR1 and CDR2 sequences are LGHNA and YSLEER. This chain uses TRBV4-3 with TRBJ2-1; TRBD1 agrees at 9 bases. Specimen: peripheral blood. The sequence came from a woman under 30 with acute or convalescent COVID-19. CDR3 sequence reads: CASSPNLGQGSYNEQFF. CDR3 sequence (DNA): TGCGCCAGCAGCCCGAATCTGGGACAGGGTTCTTACAATGAGCAGTTCTTC.